The next 19 T cell receptor beta chains were all read from a single sample in a study of blood T cell repertoires in COVID-19. Measured with immunoSEQ multiplex PCR; TCRdb has only the in-frame clones, and not every one. In the table there are around 27,000 clones, 85% to 90% of which are singletons. The sequenced sample was peripheral blood. The origin of the receptors is a man in his 60s with acute or convalescent COVID-19.

The gene calls are TRBV7-9 and TRBJ1-2, with a tentative D call TRBD1 (5 bases). The CDR3 spans 15 residues. Germline-derived CDR1 and CDR2 are SEHNR and FQNEAQ (reference sequence). V was shortened by 5 bases and J by 2 bases, with 15 bases between the two germline ends. CDR3 in DNA: TGTGCCAGCAGCCCAAGCGACAGTTTCAACTATGGCTACACCTTC. Translated: CASSPSDSFNYGYTF.

The chain has TRBV5-1 and TRBJ2-3; maybe TRBD1 (6 bases). Trimming left V 7 bases short and J 4 bases short, with 37 bases between. The CDR3 totals 21 residues. Per germline, CDR1 SGHRS and CDR2 YFSETQ. Here the CDR3 DNA reads TGCGCCAGCGAATACCACACGCAGGGGACCCCACTATGGGCCGTCCCAGATACGCAGTATTTT. It yields the protein CASEYHTQGTPLWAVPDTQYF.

The rearrangement links TRBV5-1 to TRBJ1-4; D is perhaps TRBD1 (5 bases). There are 15 residues in the CDR3. V was cut by 3 bases and J by 0 bases, with 9 bases left in between. Germline-derived CDR1 and CDR2 are SGHRS and YFSETQ. The CDR3 DNA is TGCGCCAGCAGCTGGCGGGGCGCAACTAATGAAAAACTGTTTTTT. The encoded protein is CASSWRGATNEKLFF.

This sequence joins TRBV9 and TRBJ2-1; the match to TRBD1 covers 8 bases. The CDR3 loop spans 15 amino acids. Germline CDR1 SGDLS, CDR2 YYNGEE. V shed 4 bases, J shed 0 bases, and the junction held 3 bases outside the gene matches. The CDR3 protein is CASSRTGSSYNEQFF. The CDR3 region has the DNA TGTGCCAGCAGCCGGACAGGGAGCTCCTACAATGAGCAGTTCTTC.

The CDR3 is CANAAGCKGQETQYF. CDR3 nucleotide sequence: TGTGCCAACGCCGCGGGGTGTAAGGGACAAGAGACCCAGTACTTC. J is TRBJ2-5 and V is TRBV21-1; TRBD2, the table's D call, was not compared with the DNA. TRBV21-1 is shown as a pseudogene. The CDR3 runs 15 residues.

The chain carries TRBV25-1 and TRBJ1-6; no clear D. The CDR3 covers 14 residues. Trimming removed 0 bases from V and 5 bases from J, with 5 bases in between. Germline V lookup: CDR1 MGHDK, CDR2 SYGVNS. The CDR3 sequence is CASSEYGDNSPLHF. CDR3 nucleotides: TGTGCCAGCAGTGAATACGGGGATAATTCACCCCTCCACTTT.

The V call is TRBV18, the J call TRBJ1-4; TRBD1 matches 11 bases. V trimming: 5 bases; J trimming: 2 bases; junction bases outside the gene matches: 10. The CDR3 has 18 residues. Germline V gene data show CDR1 as KGHSH and CDR2 as LQKENI. The CDR3 bases are TGTGCCAGCTCATCGGACAGGGGGCTTTTAGGCACTAATGAAAAACTGTTTTTT. It is translated as CASSSDRGLLGTNEKLFF.

This chain links TRBV19 with TRBJ2-1, with 9 bases that match TRBD2. The germline gives CDR1 LNHDA, CDR2 SQIVND (reference sequence). There are 16 residues in the CDR3. J gave up 5 bases and V 6 bases, and 11 bases lay outside the gene matches. The CDR3 DNA sequence: TGTGCCAGTAGCAAATACGCTAGCGGGGCAAACAATGAGCAGTTCTTC. Translating it yields CASSKYASGANNEQFF.

This clone was seen only once. The CDR3 DNA reads as TGTGCCAGCACCCTTGAAACAGGGGTTTCACCCCTCCACTTT. Amino acid sequence: CASTLETGVSPLHF. The V call is TRBV6-5, the J call TRBJ1-6; 7 positions match TRBD1. Unmatched junction bases numbered 9, after V lost 7 bases and J lost 9 bases. The CDR3 extends over 14 amino acids. Germline CDR1 MNHEY, CDR2 SVGAGI.

The chain recombines TRBV12-5 with TRBJ2-7; TRBD1 matches 8 bases. The germline CDR1 and CDR2 sequences are LGHNT and FRNRAP. The V gene end was trimmed by 4 bases and the J gene end by 2 bases; junction bases not matched to a gene: 4. This CDR3 is 14 amino acids long. The CDR3 protein is CASGSGQAPYEQYF. Written as DNA, the CDR3 is TGTGCTAGTGGTTCGGGACAGGCGCCCTACGAGCAGTACTTC.

This sequence joins TRBV27 and TRBJ2-7, with TRBD2 identical over 9 bases. V gave up 0 bases and J gave up 3 bases; unmatched junction bases: 12. The CDR3 is 18 residues long. Germline V gene sequence: CDR1 MNHEY, CDR2 SMNVEV (reference sequence). CDR3 coding DNA: TGTGCCAGCAGTTTATCGGCGGGGGGGTGGGGCAGGAACTACGAGCAGTACTTC. As protein: CASSLSAGGWGRNYEQYF.

The J gene is TRBJ1-5, the V gene TRBV23-1; the match to TRBD1 covers 10 bases. Being an ORF, TRBV23-1 has a function that is uncertain. Trimming cost V 2 bases and J 8 bases; bases outside gene matches: 12. There are 17 residues in the CDR3. CDR3 loop: CASSQRWDRGPEEPQHF. The DNA of the CDR3 is TGCGCCAGCAGTCAAAGGTGGGACAGGGGACCGGAGGAGCCCCAGCATTTT.

The chain uses TRBV2 and TRBJ2-7, with 10 bases that match TRBD1. After removal of 4 bases from V and 7 bases from J, the junction contained 7 bases not matched to a gene. Germline V lookup: CDR1 SNHLY, CDR2 FYNNEI. The CDR3 totals 14 residues. The CDR3 protein is CASSGDRGSGEQYF. DNA for the CDR3: TGTGCCAGCAGTGGGGACAGGGGCTCAGGTGAGCAGTACTTC. The variable domain in full, completed from reference TRBV2 and TRBJ2-7, reads EPEVTQTPSHQVTQMGQEVILRCVPISNHLYFYWYRQILGQKVEFLVSFYNNEISEKSEIFDDQFSVERPDGSNFTLKIRSTKLEDSAMYFCASSGDRGSGEQYFGPGTRLTVT.

The chain uses TRBV11-1 and TRBJ2-5; TRBD1 might be the D (5 bases). The CDR3 runs to 16 residues. Germline values: CDR1 SGHAT, CDR2 FQDESV (reference sequence). V was pared by 4 bases and J by 5 bases, with 20 bases between. The CDR3 here is CASSSLGQGSLETQYF. As DNA, the CDR3 is TGTGCCAGCAGCTCCCTCGGGCAGGGATCCCTGGAGACCCAGTACTTC.

The gene calls are TRBV9 and TRBJ1-6, with TRBD1 as a possible D gene (5 bases). This CDR3 is built from 16 residues. Between the trimmed V and J ends, which lost 1 base and 12 bases, there was a span of 20 bases. Germline values: CDR1 SGDLS, CDR2 YYNGEE. DNA for the CDR3: TGTGCCAGCAGCGTAAGGCGTTTCAATGGGGGGGAACCCCTCCACTTT. Translating it yields CASSVRRFNGGEPLHF.

The rearrangement uses TRBV14 and TRBJ2-1; no definite D call. The ends were cut back, 0 bases at V and 7 bases at J, with 13 bases in the middle. This CDR3 is built from 15 residues. CDR1 and CDR2 (germline): SGHDN, FVKESK. CDR3 amino acids: CASSQDRVRSNEQFF. The CDR3 coding sequence is TGTGCCAGCAGCCAAGATCGGGTCCGGTCGAATGAGCAGTTCTTC.

The genes are TRBV6-5 and TRBJ1-2; perhaps TRBD1 as D (6 bases). The V gene's germline CDR1 is MNHEY and CDR2 SVGAGI. This CDR3 is built from 13 residues. Trimming cost V 5 bases and J 1 base, with 8 bases left between them. CDR3 protein: CASSRQVNYGYTF. The CDR3 DNA reads as TGTGCCAGCAGTCGACAGGTTAACTATGGCTACACCTTC.

CDR3 amino acids: CASRTGTVNSPLHF. The CDR3 bases are TGTGCCAGCAGGACCGGGACAGTTAATTCACCCCTCCACTTT. The chain uses TRBV6-5 and TRBJ1-6, with TRBD1 identical over 7 bases. V was pared by 6 bases and J by 6 bases, with 5 bases of the junction left unmatched. This CDR3 has 14 amino acids. CDR1 is MNHEY, CDR2 SVGAGI, per germline.

The genes are TRBV15 and TRBJ1-6, with D perhaps TRBD1 (5 bases). Per germline, CDR1 LNHNV and CDR2 YYDKDF (reference sequence). This CDR3 spans 17 amino acids. V lost 0 bases to trimming and J lost 6 bases, with 15 bases between them. CDR3 coding DNA: TGTGCCACCAGCAGAGATTATGGGATAGGGGTTAATTCACCCCTCCACTTT. It yields the protein CATSRDYGIGVNSPLHF.